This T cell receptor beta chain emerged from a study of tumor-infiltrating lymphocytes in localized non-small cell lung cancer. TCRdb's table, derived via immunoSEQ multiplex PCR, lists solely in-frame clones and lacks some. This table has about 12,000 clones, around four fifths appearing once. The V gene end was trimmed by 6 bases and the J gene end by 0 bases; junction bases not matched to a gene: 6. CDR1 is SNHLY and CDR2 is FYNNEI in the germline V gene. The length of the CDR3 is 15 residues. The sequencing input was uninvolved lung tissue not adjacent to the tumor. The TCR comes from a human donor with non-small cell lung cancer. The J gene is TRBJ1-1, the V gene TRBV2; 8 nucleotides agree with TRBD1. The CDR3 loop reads CASRSGGNVNTEAFF. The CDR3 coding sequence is TGTGCCAGCAGATCAGGGGGCAATGTGAACACTGAAGCTTTCTTT. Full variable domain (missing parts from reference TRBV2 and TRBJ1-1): EPEVTQTPSHQVTQMGQEVILRCVPISNHLYFYWYRQILGQKVEFLVSFYNNEISEKSEIFDDQFSVERPDGSNFTLKIRSTKLEDSAMYFCASRSGGNVNTEAFFGQGTRLTVV.